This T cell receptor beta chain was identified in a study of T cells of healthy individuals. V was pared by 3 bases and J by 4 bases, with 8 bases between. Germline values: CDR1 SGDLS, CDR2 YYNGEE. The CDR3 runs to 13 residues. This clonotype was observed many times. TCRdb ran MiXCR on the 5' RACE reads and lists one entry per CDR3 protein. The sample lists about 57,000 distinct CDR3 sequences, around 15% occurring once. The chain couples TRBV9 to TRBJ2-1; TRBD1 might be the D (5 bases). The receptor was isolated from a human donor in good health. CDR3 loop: CASSAGLYNEQFF. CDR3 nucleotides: TGTGCCAGCAGCGCAGGGTTATACAATGAGCAGTTCTTC.